This passage covers 13 T cell receptor beta chains from one sample sequenced in a study of human T cells and chemical hapten exposure. TCRdb passed the RACE reads through MiXCR, listing each CDR3 protein once. The sample records roughly 38,000 distinct CDR3 sequences, 8% to 10% being singletons. Regarding time point: patch test 3, about 24 weeks after DPC sensitization. Treatment meaning: therapeutic diphenylcyclopropenone sensitization with weekly scalp DPC. It was unfractionated whole blood from which total RNA was extracted. Sequencing used whole blood, obtained in connection with sensitization to the hapten diphenylcyclopropenone (DPC). All receptors derive from a man aged 45-65 years with alopecia areata. Some clones in this sample may be carry-over from other donors' samples.

This clonotype came up many times. The chain has TRBV7-3 and TRBJ2-1; TRBD1 matches at 8 bases. The CDR3 sequence is 12 residues long. Trimming took 0 bases from V and 11 from J; bases not matched to a gene: 0. CDR1 is SGHTA and CDR2 is FQGTGA in the germline V gene. CDR3 loop: CASSLTRGQQFF. The CDR3 nucleotides are TGTGCCAGCAGCTTAACCAGGGGGCAGCAGTTCTTC.

This clonotype was observed many times. The rearrangement uses TRBV5-5 and TRBJ1-5; 7 bases align to TRBD1. Germline V gene sequence: CDR1 SGHKS, CDR2 YYEKEE (reference sequence). The CDR3 is made up of 14 amino acids. J gave up 7 bases and V 1 base, and 5 bases lay outside the gene matches. The CDR3, as DNA: TGTGCCAGCAGCTTGTACAGGGGAGGACAGCCCCAGCATTTT. Translated: CASSLYRGGQPQHF.

This clonotype came up many times. The rearrangement uses TRBV5-1 and TRBJ1-1; no clear D. Per the germline V gene, CDR1 is SGHRS and CDR2 is YFSETQ. The CDR3 extends over 12 amino acids. Trimming removed 0 bases from V and 5 bases from J, with 5 bases in between. The DNA for the CDR3 is TGCGCCAGCAGCTTGGGCTGGACTGAAGCTTTCTTT. Amino acids: CASSLGWTEAFF.

This clonotype was seen at least ten times. The genes are TRBV29-1 and TRBJ1-2; TRBD1 aligns across 9 bases. CDR3 length: 14 amino acids. Germline trimming cut 4 bases from V and 6 bases from J; bases unmatched to any gene: 9. CDR1 and CDR2 (germline): SQVTM, ANQGSEA. CDR3 protein: CSVGGTGKIDGYTF. The CDR3 DNA reads as TGCAGCGTTGGAGGGACAGGGAAGATTGATGGCTACACCTTC. Drawing the rest from reference TRBV29-1 and TRBJ1-2, the complete variable domain is SAVISQKPSRDICQRGTSLTIQCQVDSQVTMMFWYRQQPGQSLTLIATANQGSEATYESGFVIDKFPISRPNLTFSTLTVSNMSPEDSSIYLCSVGGTGKIDGYTFGSGTRLTVV.

This clonotype has a count of ten or more. The V and J genes are TRBV13 and TRBJ2-7; 9 nucleotides match TRBD2. Germline V CDR1 and CDR2: PRHDT, FYEKMQ (reference sequence). V dropped 1 base and J dropped 2; count of bases not matched to a gene: 9. This CDR3 comprises 17 residues. The CDR3: CASSLDYAGGPPYEQYF. CDR3 in DNA: TGTGCCAGCAGCTTAGATTATGCGGGAGGGCCTCCCTACGAGCAGTACTTC. The variable domain in full, with the rest retrieved from reference TRBV13 and TRBJ2-7, is AAGVIQSPRHLIKEKRETATLKCYPIPRHDTVYWYQQGPGQDPQFLISFYEKMQSDKGSIPDRFSAQQFSDYHSELNMSSLELGDSALYFCASSLDYAGGPPYEQYFGPGTRLTVT.

At least ten counts were recorded for this clonotype. V usage is TRBV3-1 and J usage is TRBJ1-2; TRBD1 matches 8 bases. The V gene end was trimmed by 4 bases and the J gene end by 2 bases; junction bases not matched to a gene: 6. This CDR3 is built from 15 residues. The germline CDR1 and CDR2 sequences are LGHDT and YNNKEL (reference sequence). CDR3 amino acids: CASSRRTGRNYGYTF. In DNA form, the CDR3 reads TGTGCCAGCAGCCGACGGACAGGGAGAAACTATGGCTACACCTTC. Full variable domain (remainder filled in from reference TRBV3-1 and TRBJ1-2): DTAVSQTPKYLVTQMGNDKSIKCEQNLGHDTMYWYKQDSKKFLKIMFSYNNKELIINETVPNRFSPKSPDKAHLNLHINSLELGDSAVYFCASSRRTGRNYGYTFGSGTRLTVV.

This clonotype showed up many times. The chain combines TRBV6-2 or TRBV6-3 with TRBJ2-1; D unresolved. The V end lost 7 bases, the J end lost 2 bases, and 9 bases lay between the germline ends. The CDR3 spans 13 residues. Germline CDR1 and CDR2: MNHEY and SVGEGT. Here the CDR3 DNA reads TGTGCCAGCACGGTCCCCCCCTACAATGAGCAGTTCTTC. Translated, it gives CASTVPPYNEQFF.

This chain joins TRBV7-9 and TRBJ1-2; D is unresolved. The CDR3 length is 12 residues. Germline V gene data show CDR1 as SEHNR and CDR2 as FQNEAQ (reference sequence). The V gene lost 1 base and the J gene lost 4 bases, with 4 bases spanning the gap. This chain's CDR3 is CASSLDIYGYTF. CDR3 DNA: TGTGCCAGCAGCTTAGACATCTATGGCTACACCTTC.

On this clonotype: A single base separates this from a much larger clone, so it may be a read error. V and J are TRBV11-2 and TRBJ2-3, with D possibly being TRBD1 (5 bases). The CDR3 is 16 amino acids. Germline assignment: CDR1 SGHAT and CDR2 FQNNGV. This CDR3 is CASASGQGIATDTRYF. For the CDR3, the DNA is TGTGCCAGCGCCTCTGGGCAGGGAATAGCCACAGATACGCGGTATTTT.

This clonotype was detected ten times or more. The chain links TRBV10-3 to TRBJ2-1, with TRBD2 matching 12 bases. V trimming: 5 bases; J trimming: 9 bases; junction bases outside the gene matches: 11. The length of the CDR3 is 16 residues. CDR1 and CDR2 from the germline V gene are ENHRY and SYGVKD. CDR3 sequence: CAISTSLAGGPIEQFF. CDR3 nucleotides: TGTGCCATCAGTACATCGCTAGCGGGAGGGCCGATTGAGCAGTTCTTC.

This clonotype was detected many times. The CDR3 region is CASSYRDSWPKEKLFF. CDR3 DNA sequence: TGTGCCAGCAGCTACCGGGACAGTTGGCCAAAAGAAAAACTGTTTTTT. This chain uses TRBV7-8 with TRBJ1-4; 7 bases map to TRBD1. Germline CDR1 reads SGHVS; CDR2 reads FQNEAQ. CDR3 size: 16 residues. J gave up 8 bases and V 4 bases, and 13 bases lay outside the gene matches.

In its sample, this clonotype was seen many times. The J gene is TRBJ2-7, the V gene TRBV28; 7 bases match TRBD2. From germline, CDR1 is MDHEN and CDR2 SYDVKM. The CDR3 is made up of 16 amino acids. V lost 3 bases to trimming and J lost 1 base; unmatched junction nucleotides: 9. DNA of the CDR3: TGTGCCAGCAGTTTCACCTTAGCGGGTCTTTCCTACGAGCAGTACTTC. Translated, it gives CASSFTLAGLSYEQYF.

This clonotype was detected many times. This sequence joins TRBV12-3 or TRBV12-4 and TRBJ1-6; D call uncertain. Trimming stripped 3 bases from V and 10 bases from J, with 7 bases between. The CDR3 consists of 12 residues. The DNA for the CDR3 is TGTGCCAGCAGTTTTAGTGACTCACCCCTCCACTTT. Amino acids: CASSFSDSPLHF.